The source of this T cell receptor (beta chain) is a study of blood T cell repertoires in COVID-19. V was cut by 0 bases and J by 4 bases, with 13 bases left in between. This CDR3 has 17 residues. The germline V gene has CDR1 MGHRA and CDR2 YSYEKL. Repertoires were generated with immunoSEQ multiplex PCR, while TCRdb's copy carries only in-frame clones and drops some. This repertoire shows 98,000 or so clones, 88% found once; its top ten account for 2% to 2.5%. This TCR derives from a human donor in a cohort sampled during active COVID-19. The chain couples TRBV4-1 to TRBJ2-6, with D possibly being TRBD2 (7 bases). Sequenced: peripheral blood. The CDR3 is CASSQEDGGPGANVLTF. The CDR3 DNA is TGCGCCAGCAGCCAAGAAGACGGGGGGCCCGGGGCCAACGTCCTGACTTTC.